Listed below are T cell receptor beta chains from one sample, sequenced in a study of cytotoxic CD8 clonotypes in ibrutinib-treated CLL. Measured with immunoSEQ multiplex PCR; TCRdb has only the in-frame clones, and not every one. The sample lists about 330,000 clones, 67% occurring once. The sample consisted of PBMCs, taken after 36 months of ibrutinib treatment. The receptors originated from a human donor with chronic lymphocytic leukemia. Both conserved end residues are part of each CDR3. Each record gives: clone size, D gene, J gene, V gene, CDR3 protein, CDR3 DNA. A D gene is named only where the DNA matches it firmly. Clone size is given for some rows only: seen once, a few or many times, or a class if the clone is expanded.

clone_size: -; d_call: TRBD2; j_call: TRBJ2-7; v_call: TRBV7-8; cdr3_aa: CASSLAKAGGEQYF; cdr3_nt: TGTGCCAGCAGCTTAGCGAAGGCCGGGGGGGAGCAGTACTTC
clone_size: -; d_call: TRBD2; j_call: TRBJ2-1; v_call: TRBV18; cdr3_aa: CASSPLAGSGFF; cdr3_nt: TGTGCCAGCTCACCGTTAGCGGGCTCGGGTTTCTTC
clone_size: -; d_call: -; j_call: TRBJ2-1; v_call: TRBV4-3; cdr3_aa: CASSQQMGAYNEQFF; cdr3_nt: TGCGCCAGCAGCCAACAGATGGGCGCGTACAATGAGCAGTTCTTC
clone_size: -; d_call: TRBD1; j_call: TRBJ1-1; v_call: TRBV4-1; cdr3_aa: CASSQDPGQGNTEAFF; cdr3_nt: TGCGCCAGCAGCCAAGACCCGGGACAGGGGAACACTGAAGCTTTCTTT
clone_size: -; d_call: -; j_call: TRBJ2-7; v_call: TRBV27; cdr3_aa: CASSLSGRLPSEQYF; cdr3_nt: TGTGCCAGCAGTTTATCGGGACGTCTCCCCAGCGAGCAGTACTTC
clone_size: -; d_call: -; j_call: TRBJ2-2; v_call: TRBV6-1; cdr3_aa: CASSFGGNTGELFF; cdr3_nt: TGTGCCAGCAGTTTCGGGGGAAACACCGGGGAGCTGTTTTTT
clone_size: -; d_call: -; j_call: TRBJ1-6; v_call: TRBV7-3; cdr3_aa: CASSLGGLDNSPLHF; cdr3_nt: TGTGCCAGCAGCTTGGGGGGGCTGGATAATTCACCCCTCCACTTT
clone_size: -; d_call: TRBD2; j_call: TRBJ2-1; v_call: TRBV5-5; cdr3_aa: CASSLWGGEHEQFF; cdr3_nt: TGTGCCAGCAGCTTGTGGGGAGGGGAGCATGAGCAGTTCTTC
clone_size: -; d_call: -; j_call: TRBJ2-7; v_call: TRBV5-1; cdr3_aa: CASSLSPLAWRGPNDVLEGEQYF; cdr3_nt: TGCGCCAGCAGCTTATCCCCCCTCGCTTGGCGTGGTCCCAATGACGTCCTGGAGGGCGAGCAGTACTTC
clone_size: -; d_call: -; j_call: TRBJ2-5; v_call: TRBV13; cdr3_aa: CASTRSPFLLDEETQYF; cdr3_nt: TGTGCCAGCACCCGAAGTCCTTTTTTACTCGACGAGGAGACCCAGTACTTC
clone_size: -; d_call: -; j_call: TRBJ1-2; v_call: TRBV15; cdr3_aa: CATSRDGTVDYGYTF; cdr3_nt: TGTGCCACCAGCAGAGACGGGACGGTTGACTATGGCTACACCTTC
clone_size: few; d_call: -; j_call: TRBJ1-2; v_call: TRBV2; cdr3_aa: CASRPDRPHFYGYTF; cdr3_nt: TGTGCCAGCAGGCCTGACAGGCCCCATTTCTATGGCTACACCTTC
clone_size: -; d_call: TRBD2; j_call: TRBJ2-3; v_call: TRBV7-6; cdr3_aa: CASSPRLAGGTDTQYF; cdr3_nt: TGTGCCAGCAGCCCGCGACTAGCGGGGGGCACAGATACGCAGTATTTT
clone_size: -; d_call: -; j_call: TRBJ1-1; v_call: TRBV28; cdr3_aa: CASSLYGALHVAEAFF; cdr3_nt: TGTGCCAGCAGTTTATACGGAGCCCTCCATGTCGCTGAAGCTTTCTTT
clone_size: few; d_call: TRBD2; j_call: TRBJ2-7; v_call: TRBV27; cdr3_aa: CASSLSLGGKAYEQYF; cdr3_nt: TGTGCCAGCAGTTTATCGTTGGGAGGGAAAGCCTACGAGCAGTACTTC
clone_size: -; d_call: TRBD1; j_call: TRBJ2-1; v_call: TRBV29-1; cdr3_aa: CSVATGTGANEQFF; cdr3_nt: TGCAGCGTAGCGACCGGGACAGGGGCCAATGAGCAGTTCTTC
clone_size: few; d_call: -; j_call: TRBJ2-7; v_call: TRBV5-1; cdr3_aa: CASSLTSRYEQYF; cdr3_nt: TGCGCCAGCAGCTTGACTAGCCGCTACGAGCAGTACTTC
clone_size: -; d_call: -; j_call: TRBJ1-1; v_call: TRBV7-6; cdr3_aa: CASSYPPNSIGTEAFF; cdr3_nt: TGTGCCAGCAGCTACCCCCCCAATAGCATTGGCACTGAAGCTTTCTTT
clone_size: -; d_call: TRBD1; j_call: TRBJ1-2; v_call: TRBV2; cdr3_aa: CASSGDDRASNYGYTF; cdr3_nt: TGTGCCAGCAGTGGGGACGACAGGGCGAGTAACTATGGCTACACCTTC
clone_size: -; d_call: -; j_call: TRBJ1-3; v_call: TRBV29-1; cdr3_aa: CSVELKSGNTIYF; cdr3_nt: TGCAGCGTTGAACTAAAATCGGGAAACACCATATATTTT
clone_size: -; d_call: TRBD1; j_call: TRBJ2-7; v_call: TRBV5-1; cdr3_aa: CASSSRPDRGSYEQYF; cdr3_nt: TGCGCCAGCAGCTCCCGACCCGACAGGGGTTCCTACGAGCAGTACTTC
clone_size: -; d_call: -; j_call: TRBJ1-2; v_call: TRBV2; cdr3_aa: CASSVIASYGYTF; cdr3_nt: TGTGCCAGCAGTGTGATCGCATCCTATGGCTACACCTTC